Each of the 10 T cell receptor beta chains below was sequenced from the same sample in a study of blood T cell repertoires in COVID-19. Using immunoSEQ multiplex PCR, the repertoire was profiled, and TCRdb retains in-frame clones only, with some absent. The table lists 150,000 to 250,000 clones, 87% of them singletons, with 2% to 2.5% in the top ten. Sequenced material: PBMCs or T cells enriched from blood (not recorded which). Receptors originate from a young woman who had recovered from COVID-19.

The sample holds a few counts of this clone. The rearrangement joins TRBV7-8 to TRBJ1-2; 7 bases are shared with TRBD1. CDR3 size: 13 residues. After removal of 5 bases from V and 8 bases from J, the junction contained 8 bases not matched to a gene. Germline CDR1 and CDR2: SGHVS and FQNEAQ. CDR3 sequence reads: CASSPGGLLGYTF. As DNA, the CDR3 is TGTGCCAGCAGCCCAGGGGGGCTTTTAGGCTACACCTTC.

J is TRBJ2-2 and V is TRBV7-3, with a tentative D call TRBD2 (6 bases). Trimming removed 5 bases at V and 0 bases at J, with 13 bases between. Germline V gene lookup returns CDR1 SGHTA and CDR2 FQGTGA. This CDR3 contains 16 residues. The CDR3 nucleotides are TGTGCCAGCAGCCCGCAGGGAGGTTCGAACACCGGGGAGCTGTTTTTT. Protein product: CASSPQGGSNTGELFF.

The table lists this clone with a count of one. The chain has TRBV21-1 and TRBJ2-2; TRBD1, the table's D call, was not compared with the DNA. TRBV21-1 has pseudogene status. The CDR3 covers 15 residues. CDR3: CASSKGRQGDGELFF. The DNA for the CDR3 is TGTGCCAGCAGCAAAGGGAGACAGGGAGACGGGGAGCTGTTTTTT.

The chain uses TRBV7-3 and TRBJ2-3; perhaps TRBD1 as D (5 bases). Trimming took 5 bases from V and 0 from J, leaving 12 bases between them. CDR1 SGHTA and CDR2 FQGTGA come from the germline V gene. The CDR3 has 15 residues. The CDR3 nucleotides are TGTGCCAGCAGCCCGAGGTACAGGAGCACAGATACGCAGTATTTT. It specifies CASSPRYRSTDTQYF.

Comments on this clone: Germline is not matched at one junction end, which may reflect a read error. CDR3 sequence: CASSLDEGSSYEQYF. The DNA of the CDR3 is TGTGCCAGCAGCCTAGATGAAGGGAGCTCCTACGAGCAGTACTTC. The rearrangement links TRBV11-3 to TRBJ2-7; possible D gene TRBD2, 5 bases. This CDR3 contains 15 residues. From germline, CDR1 is SGHNT and CDR2 YENEEA.

There are a few counts of this clone. The chain employs TRBV11-3 and TRBJ2-2; TRBD1 is a possible D gene (6 bases). V lost 0 bases, J lost 4 bases, and 15 bases lay in between. The CDR3 loop spans 17 amino acids. In germline, CDR1 is SGHNT, CDR2 YENEEA. CDR3 DNA: TGTGCCAGCAGCTTAGATTGGGAACAGGGAAGCACCGGGGAGCTGTTTTTT. It encodes CASSLDWEQGSTGELFF. Full variable domain (outside the CDR3, taken from reference TRBV11-3 and TRBJ2-2): EAGVVQSPRYKIIEKKQPVAFWCNPISGHNTLYWYLQNLGQGPELLIRYENEEAVDDSQLPKDRFSAERLKGVDSTLKIQPAELGDSAVYLCASSLDWEQGSTGELFFGEGSRLTVL.

This clone came up once. This sequence joins TRBV11-3 and TRBJ2-7, with TRBD1 matching over 9 bases. This CDR3 contains 15 residues. CDR1 and CDR2 (germline): SGHNT, YENEEA. V was clipped by 5 bases and J by 2 bases; unmatched bases: 7. The CDR3 sequence: CASSLAGQGTYEQYF. CDR3 DNA sequence: TGTGCCAGCAGCCTCGCGGGACAGGGTACCTACGAGCAGTACTTC.

The chain recombines TRBV4-1 with TRBJ2-2; TRBD1 agrees at 9 bases. CDR1 and CDR2 from the germline V gene are MGHRA and YSYEKL. This CDR3 has 16 amino acids. After removal of 3 bases from V and 6 bases from J, the junction contained 8 bases not matched to a gene. The CDR3 here is CASSHPPDRGPGELFF. CDR3 nucleotide sequence: TGCGCCAGCAGCCACCCACCGGACAGGGGACCCGGGGAGCTGTTTTTT.

In nucleotides, the CDR3 is TGCGCCAGCAGCAAAAGGTGGACACGGAGGGTCCAAGAGACCCAGTACTTC. It encodes CASSKRWTRRVQETQYF. The genes are TRBV4-3 and TRBJ2-5; D possibly corresponds to TRBD2 (6 bases). V was trimmed by 5 bases and J by 1 base, leaving 20 bases between them. Germline CDR1 LGHNA, CDR2 YSLEER. The CDR3 contains 17 residues.

The rearrangement links TRBV10-3 to TRBJ2-7, with a possible D match to TRBD2 (6 bases). This CDR3 region has 13 residues. Germline CDR1 is ENHRY and CDR2 is SYGVKD. The V end was cut by 11 bases, the J end by 3 bases, with 17 bases between. CDR3 protein: CALSPGGNYEQYF. CDR3 DNA sequence: TGTGCCTTAAGCCCCGGCGGGAACTACGAGCAGTACTTC.